The entry below gives a single T cell receptor (beta chain) sequence along with its context. What it binds is unknown. The source of the sample is a study of cytomegalovirus exposure and HLA in healthy donors. Study results and limitations: In the analysis, some V segments, TRBV6-2 and TRBV6-3 included, were excluded as indistinguishable.

The PCR contained 60 Vbeta and 13 Jbeta primers. The table came from immunoSEQ multiplex PCR; TCRdb's copy has only in-frame clones and leaves some out. The sample carries some 95,000 clones, 78% recorded once. CDR1 and CDR2 from the germline V gene are SGDLS and YYNGEE. The V segment lost 3 bases and the J segment 0 bases; nucleotides outside the gene matches: 7. The CDR3 spans 16 residues. The chain uses TRBV9 and TRBJ2-3, with 7 bases identical to TRBD2. This TCR was sampled from a woman in her 40s in good health and CMV-seropositive. The specimen sequenced was PBMCs. As DNA, the CDR3 is TGTGCCAGCAGCGCACAAGCGGGGACTAGCACAGATACGCAGTATTTT. Its translation is CASSAQAGTSTDTQYF.